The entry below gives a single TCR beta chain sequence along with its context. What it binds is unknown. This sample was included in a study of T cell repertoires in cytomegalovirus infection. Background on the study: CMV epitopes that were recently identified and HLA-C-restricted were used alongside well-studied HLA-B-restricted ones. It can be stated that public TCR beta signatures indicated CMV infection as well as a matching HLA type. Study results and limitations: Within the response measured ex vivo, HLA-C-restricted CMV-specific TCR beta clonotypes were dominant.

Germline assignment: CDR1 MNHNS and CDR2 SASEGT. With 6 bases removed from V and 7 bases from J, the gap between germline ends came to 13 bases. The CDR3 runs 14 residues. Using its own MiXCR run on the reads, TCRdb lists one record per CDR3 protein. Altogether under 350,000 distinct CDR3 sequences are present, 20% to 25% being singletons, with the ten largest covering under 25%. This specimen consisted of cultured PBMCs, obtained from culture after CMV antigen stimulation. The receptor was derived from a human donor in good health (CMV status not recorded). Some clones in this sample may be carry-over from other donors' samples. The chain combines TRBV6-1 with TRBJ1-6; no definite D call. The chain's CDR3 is CASSKRDGNSPLHF. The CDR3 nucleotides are TGTGCCAGCAGCAAACGGGATGGAAATTCACCCCTCCACTTT.